Listed here are 15 T cell receptor beta chains from one sample, sequenced in a study of blood T cell repertoires in COVID-19. Assay: immunoSEQ multiplex PCR; the TCRdb copy retains only in-frame clones and omits some. The sample lists under 200,000 clones, roughly 86% occurring once. Sequences were obtained from peripheral blood. These TCRs come from a young man with active or convalescent COVID-19.

The chain combines TRBV4-2 with TRBJ1-6, with 7 bases aligning to TRBD1. With 4 bases clipped from V and 7 bases from J, the junction kept 13 bases outside the gene matches. The CDR3 totals 17 residues. The germline gives CDR1 LGHNA, CDR2 YNFKEQ. CDR3 in amino acids: CASSPRSTDRANSPLHF. In DNA form, the CDR3 reads TGTGCCAGCAGCCCCCGCTCCACCGACAGGGCGAATTCACCCCTCCACTTT.

The chain is built from TRBV5-1 and TRBJ1-2; D uncertain. V dropped 0 bases and J dropped 8 bases, with 8 bases sitting between them. Germline CDR1 SGHRS, CDR2 YFSETQ. The CDR3 is 12 residues long. The CDR3 DNA sequence: TGCGCCAGCAGCTTGGACGGGGAAGGCTACACCTTC. Encoded protein: CASSLDGEGYTF.

The chain uses TRBV28 and TRBJ2-2, with 7 bases lining up with TRBD2. The CDR3 sequence is 16 residues long. The germline V gene has CDR1 MDHEN and CDR2 SYDVKM. V lost 10 bases and J lost 0; bases outside the gene matches: 11. The chain's CDR3 is CATTGTTNANTGELFF. For the CDR3, the DNA is TGTGCCACCACCGGGACTACCAACGCGAACACCGGGGAGCTGTTTTTT. Complete variable domain (other parts from reference TRBV28 and TRBJ2-2): DVKVTQSSRYLVKRTGEKVFLECVQDMDHENMFWYRQDPGLGLRLIYFSYDVKMKEKGDIPEGYSVSREKKERFSLILESASTNQTSMYLCATTGTTNANTGELFFGEGSRLTVL.

The DNA of the CDR3 is TGTGCCAGTAGTATAGATGGGCGGCGGGGGGGCATGACAGATACGCAGTATTTT. It yields the protein CASSIDGRRGGMTDTQYF. This sequence joins TRBV19 and TRBJ2-3; 9 bases are shared with TRBD2. The CDR3 is made up of 18 amino acids. The germline V gene encodes CDR1 LNHDA and CDR2 SQIVND (reference sequence). V gave up 0 bases and J gave up 3 bases; unmatched junction bases: 10.

V is TRBV30 and J is TRBJ1-2; tentative D call: TRBD1 (5 bases). This CDR3 spans 13 amino acids. V was pared by 1 base and J by 3 bases, with 9 bases between. From germline, CDR1 is GTSNPN and CDR2 SVGIG (reference sequence). This chain's CDR3 is CAWSARVDYGYTF. CDR3 DNA: TGTGCCTGGAGTGCCAGGGTCGACTATGGCTACACCTTC.

This clone was seen many times. This chain joins TRBV14 and TRBJ2-1; the match to TRBD2 covers 10 bases. The CDR3 covers 15 residues. Germline V gives CDR1 SGHDN, CDR2 FVKESK. The ends lost 1 base at V and 11 bases at J; junction bases unmatched: 8. CDR3 nucleotide sequence: TGTGCCAGCAGCCAAGTTTCCAGCGGGAGGGCCCAGCAGTTCTTC. It yields the protein CASSQVSSGRAQQFF.

The chain is built from TRBV29-1 and TRBJ1-2; D is possibly TRBD1 (6 bases). From germline, CDR1 is SQVTM and CDR2 ANQGSEA. Trimming pared 7 bases from V and 7 bases from J, leaving 19 bases between. This CDR3 contains 13 residues. The CDR3 region is CSGTLQGTSGYTF. The CDR3 DNA reads TGCAGCGGGACCCTCCAGGGGACTAGTGGCTACACCTTC.

J is TRBJ1-3 and V is TRBV2; TRBD1 might be the D (5 bases). Trimming removed 3 bases at V and 1 base at J, with 10 bases between. The CDR3 sequence is 15 residues long. In germline, CDR1 is SNHLY, CDR2 FYNNEI. The CDR3, as DNA: TGTGCCAGCAGTGATCAGGGCCGTTCTGGAAACACCATATATTTT. Translating gives CASSDQGRSGNTIYF. Full variable domain (rest looked up from reference TRBV2 and TRBJ1-3): EPEVTQTPSHQVTQMGQEVILRCVPISNHLYFYWYRQILGQKVEFLVSFYNNEISEKSEIFDDQFSVERPDGSNFTLKIRSTKLEDSAMYFCASSDQGRSGNTIYFGEGSWLTVV.

This chain connects TRBV7-2 to TRBJ2-3; 7 bases are a match to TRBD2. The V and J ends lost 7 bases and 2 bases, in that order; junction bases with no gene match: 9. This CDR3 region has 15 residues. Germline V CDR1 and CDR2: SGHTA, FQGNSA. The CDR3 here is CASNLWGGNTDTQYF. DNA for the CDR3: TGTGCCAGCAACCTTTGGGGGGGAAACACAGATACGCAGTATTTT.

This chain joins TRBV5-5 and TRBJ1-5; D might be TRBD1 (6 bases). From germline, CDR1 is SGHKS and CDR2 YYEKEE (reference sequence). This CDR3 has 16 amino acids. The ends were cut back, 4 bases at V and 0 bases at J, with 14 bases in the middle. The CDR3: CASSPQGHPSNQPQHF. The CDR3 nucleotides are TGTGCCAGCAGCCCCCAGGGACACCCTAGCAATCAGCCCCAGCATTTT.

V and J are TRBV18 and TRBJ1-5, with D possibly TRBD1 on 6 matching bases. CDR3 length: 15 residues. Trimming pared 5 bases from V and 5 bases from J, leaving 16 bases between. Germline CDR1 reads KGHSH; CDR2 reads LQKENI. This CDR3 reads CASSTPGVSDQPQHF. The CDR3, as DNA: TGTGCCAGCTCAACCCCAGGGGTCTCGGATCAGCCCCAGCATTTT. Drawing the rest from reference TRBV18 and TRBJ1-5, the complete variable domain is NAGVMQNPRHLVRRRGQEARLRCSPMKGHSHVYWYRQLPEEGLKFMVYLQKENIIDESGMPKERFSAEFPKEGPSILRIQQVVRGDSAAYFCASSTPGVSDQPQHFGDGTRLSIL.

This clone has more than one count but fewer than ten. The chain recombines TRBV6-2 or TRBV6-3 with TRBJ2-5; 8 nucleotides line up with TRBD2. This CDR3 has 15 amino acids. Germline CDR1 and CDR2: MNHEY and SVGEGT. With 3 bases clipped from V and 2 bases from J, the junction kept 5 bases outside the gene matches. The CDR3 coding sequence is TGTGCCAGCAGTTATTTCCGGGAGGGACAAGAGACCCAGTACTTC. This codes for CASSYFREGQETQYF.

The J gene is TRBJ1-1, the V gene TRBV6-4; no clear D gene. Trimming removed 0 bases at V and 8 bases at J, with 10 bases between. Germline V gene lookup returns CDR1 MRHNA and CDR2 SNTAGT. This CDR3 is 13 amino acids long. The CDR3 loop reads CASSDSSHSEAFF. CDR3 in DNA: TGTGCCAGCAGTGACTCGAGTCACTCCGAAGCTTTCTTT.

The chain couples TRBV6-4 to TRBJ2-1; 8 bases are a match to TRBD2. V trimming: 0 bases; J trimming: 2 bases; junction bases outside the gene matches: 0. Germline V gene sequence: CDR1 MRHNA, CDR2 SNTAGT. This CDR3 has 15 amino acids. In nucleotides, the CDR3 is TGTGCCAGCAGTGACTCTAGCGGGGCCTACAATGAGCAGTTCTTC. This codes for CASSDSSGAYNEQFF.

The CDR3 protein is CASSRGGWEGEPQHF. As DNA, the CDR3 is TGTGCCAGCAGCCGAGGGGGTTGGGAGGGAGAGCCCCAGCATTTT. The chain couples TRBV6-5 to TRBJ1-5, with a weak D call TRBD1 (6 bases). This CDR3 has 15 amino acids. The V gene lost 6 bases and the J gene lost 8 bases, with 20 bases spanning the gap. CDR1 is MNHEY, CDR2 SVGAGI, per germline.